The 23 T cell receptor beta chains listed next were all sequenced from one sample in a study of T cells in Graves' hyperthyroidism and ophthalmopathy. Amplification of TCR beta CDR3 regions was performed using RNA transcripts as template. TCR CDR3 underwent first-round RT-PCR with the HTBI primer set. TCRdb itself ran the multiplex PCR reads through MiXCR, one entry per CDR3 protein. The sample consists of hundreds of thousands of distinct CDR3 sequences, about 45% of them appearing once. Specimen: peripheral blood or thyroid tissue (not recorded which). The receptors here all came from an adult man with Graves' disease, either hyperthyroidism or ophthalmopathy (not recorded which).

For this clonotype: A much more abundant neighbour one base away suggests this may be a read error. V and J are TRBV2 and TRBJ1-2, with D possibly TRBD1 on 5 matching bases. The V and J ends lost 5 bases and 6 bases respectively, with 16 bases between them. The CDR3 totals 14 residues. Germline V gene data show CDR1 as SNHLY and CDR2 as FYNNEI. Here the CDR3 reads CASSTEQEAHGYTF. CDR3 sequence (DNA): TGTGCCAGCAGTACTGAACAGGAGGCGCATGGCTACACCTTC.

About this clonotype itself: A read error is possible here, since a much larger clone lies one base away. The J gene is TRBJ2-7, the V gene TRBV10-3, with no clear D. The V end lost 3 bases, the J end lost 3 bases, and 9 bases lay between the germline ends. Germline lookup yields CDR1 ENHRY and CDR2 SYGVKD. The CDR3 covers 13 residues. The CDR3 DNA follows: TGTGCCATCAGTGACGTGAGCTACTACGAGCAGTACTTC. Its protein is CAISDVSYYEQYF.

V is TRBV9 and J is TRBJ1-4, with D unresolved. Trimming took 3 bases from V and 0 from J, leaving 9 bases between them. There are 15 residues in the CDR3. Germline values: CDR1 SGDLS, CDR2 YYNGEE. CDR3 coding DNA: TGTGCCAGCAGCGCCCGACCTGCAACTAATGAAAAACTGTTTTTT. As protein: CASSARPATNEKLFF.

This clonotype was seen more than once but under ten times. A clone one base away is much larger, so this may be a read error. The chain couples TRBV2 to TRBJ1-4, with D possibly being TRBD1 (6 bases). The CDR3 totals 14 residues. With 4 bases removed from V and 7 bases from J, the gap between germline ends came to 13 bases. CDR1 is SNHLY, CDR2 FYNNEI, per germline. The CDR3 region is CASSGSGDPEKLFF. As DNA, the CDR3 is TGTGCCAGCAGTGGTTCAGGGGACCCTGAAAAACTGTTTTTT. Full variable domain (rest looked up from reference TRBV2 and TRBJ1-4): EPEVTQTPSHQVTQMGQEVILRCVPISNHLYFYWYRQILGQKVEFLVSFYNNEISEKSEIFDDQFSVERPDGSNFTLKIRSTKLEDSAMYFCASSGSGDPEKLFFGSGTQLSVL.

Of note for this clonotype: A much bigger clone sits one base away, suggesting this may be a read error. The chain is built from TRBV6-5 and TRBJ2-7; 7 positions match TRBD2. The germline V gene encodes CDR1 MNHEY and CDR2 SVGAGI. This CDR3 has 14 amino acids. V was pared by 10 bases and J by 1 base, with 10 bases of the junction left unmatched. The CDR3 loop is CAISGAGPSYEQYF. In DNA, the CDR3 is TGTGCCATCAGCGGGGCAGGGCCTTCCTACGAGCAGTACTTC.

At least ten counts were recorded for this clonotype. The genes are TRBV2 and TRBJ1-2; 7 bases are a match to TRBD1. The CDR3 loop spans 13 amino acids. CDR1 is SNHLY, CDR2 FYNNEI, per germline. J gave up 9 bases and V 4 bases, and 8 bases lay outside the gene matches. CDR3 protein: CASSGGTESSYTF. The CDR3 DNA reads as TGTGCCAGCAGTGGAGGGACAGAGTCAAGCTACACCTTC.

The J gene is TRBJ2-5, the V gene TRBV29-1; weak D call: TRBD1 (5 bases). Trimming removed 7 bases at V and 4 bases at J, with 22 bases between. CDR1 and CDR2 from the germline V gene are SQVTM and ANQGSEA. This CDR3 has 15 amino acids. DNA for the CDR3: TGCAGCGCCAGGCCCTCCAGGGTATTCGGAGAGACCCAGTACTTC. Protein sequence: CSARPSRVFGETQYF.

At least ten counts were recorded for this clonotype. This rearrangement joins TRBV7-8 to TRBJ2-5, with 15 bases fitting TRBD2. The junction had 5 bases not matched to a gene; V was cut back by 4 bases and J by 5 bases. CDR3 length equals 16 residues. The germline CDR1 and CDR2 sequences are SGHVS and FQNEAQ. The CDR3 region is CASSSWTSGGAETQYF. DNA of the CDR3: TGTGCCAGCAGCTCCTGGACTAGCGGGGGGGCGGAGACCCAGTACTTC.

This clonotype was recorded a few times. The chain uses TRBV9 and TRBJ1-1; D uncertain. Germline assignment: CDR1 SGDLS and CDR2 YYNGEE. Deletions cut 0 bases from V and 6 bases from J, with 12 bases between. This CDR3 has 14 residues. As DNA, the CDR3 is TGTGCCAGCAGCGTAGCCGCACGGGGTTCTGAAGCTTTCTTT. This encodes CASSVAARGSEAFF.

In this sample, this clonotype turned up many times. The chain combines TRBV10-3 with TRBJ1-4, with D unresolved. CDR3 length: 12 amino acids. The germline CDR1 and CDR2 sequences are ENHRY and SYGVKD. Trimming shortened V by 3 bases and J by 10 bases, and 9 bases separated the two germline ends. CDR3 DNA: TGTGCCATCAGTGAAGACCGAGGAAAACTGTTTTTT. This translates into CAISEDRGKLFF.

The V call is TRBV10-3, the J call TRBJ2-7; 9 bases align to TRBD2. In germline, CDR1 is ENHRY, CDR2 SYGVKD. V lost 5 bases, J lost 2 bases, and 10 bases stayed unmatched. The CDR3 sequence is 16 residues long. CDR3 loop: CAISRGGGGMAYEQYF. CDR3 nucleotides: TGTGCCATCAGTAGGGGCGGGGGGGGTATGGCCTACGAGCAGTACTTC.

In its sample, this clonotype was seen many times. This chain joins TRBV7-9 and TRBJ2-5, with D possibly matching TRBD1 (6 bases). CDR3 length: 14 residues. Germline V gene lookup returns CDR1 SEHNR and CDR2 FQNEAQ (reference sequence). V was trimmed by 6 bases and J by 5 bases, leaving 16 bases between them. The CDR3 nucleotides are TGTGCCAGCAGACCATATCAGGGGCAGGAGACCCAGTACTTC. Its translation is CASRPYQGQETQYF.

This chain connects TRBV7-2 to TRBJ2-6; 7 nucleotides align to TRBD1. The V gene's germline CDR1 is SGHTA and CDR2 FQGNSA. V was pared by 2 bases and J by 2 bases, with 3 bases of the junction left unmatched. This CDR3 comprises 16 residues. This chain's CDR3 is CASSLLTGPGANVLTF. CDR3 coding DNA: TGTGCCAGCAGCTTACTGACAGGGCCTGGGGCCAACGTCCTGACTTTC.

This clonotype appeared a single time. Possible read error: a much larger clone is one base away. The V and J genes are TRBV11-2 and TRBJ2-7; D gene unclear. In germline, CDR1 is SGHAT, CDR2 FQNNGV. The CDR3 is made up of 11 amino acids. V lost 5 bases and J 3 bases, leaving 5 bases between the germline ends. The CDR3 sequence is CASSTYYEQYF. In nucleotides, the CDR3 is TGTGCCAGCAGCACTTACTACGAGCAGTACTTC.

The V and J genes are TRBV15 and TRBJ1-5; a weak D match, TRBD1 (5 bases). The CDR3 consists of 16 residues. The germline V and J ends were trimmed by 3 bases and 7 bases, with 19 bases remaining between them. Germline CDR1 LNHNV, CDR2 YYDKDF (reference sequence). This chain's CDR3 is CATSSYSGQGAQPQHF. CDR3 coding DNA: TGTGCCACCAGCAGTTACTCAGGTCAGGGAGCCCAGCCCCAGCATTTT. The entire variable domain, with the rest obtained from reference TRBV15 and TRBJ1-5, is as follows: DAMVIQNPRYQVTQFGKPVTLSCSQTLNHNVMYWYQQKSSQAPKLLFHYYDKDFNNEADTPDNFQSRRPNTSFCFLDIRSPGLGDTAMYLCATSSYSGQGAQPQHFGDGTRLSIL.

This clonotype was counted between two and nine times. This may arise from a read error, as a much more abundant clone is one base away. V gene TRBV2 combines with J gene TRBJ1-2, with unresolved D. CDR1 is SNHLY, CDR2 FYNNEI, per germline. V was pared by 6 bases and J by 5 bases, with 16 bases between. This CDR3 has 14 residues. The CDR3 spells CASSQNSRLYGYTF. Written as DNA, the CDR3 is TGTGCCAGCAGCCAGAACTCGAGGTTATATGGCTACACCTTC.

In this sample, this clonotype turned up many times. This chain links TRBV25-1 with TRBJ2-7; unclear D gene. Germline assignment: CDR1 MGHDK and CDR2 SYGVNS. V was trimmed by 4 bases and J by 1 base, leaving 5 bases between them. The CDR3 is 12 amino acids. The CDR3, as DNA: TGTGCCAGCAGTGGGTTGTCCTACGAGCAGTACTTC. It specifies CASSGLSYEQYF.

This clonotype has a handful of counts. This chain links TRBV29-1 with TRBJ2-5; D not certain. The V and J ends lost 3 bases and 3 bases respectively, with 8 bases between them. The CDR3 is 12 residues long. From germline, CDR1 is SQVTM and CDR2 ANQGSEA. The CDR3 region is CSVDGWKETQYF. CDR3 coding DNA: TGCAGCGTTGACGGGTGGAAAGAGACCCAGTACTTC.

This clonotype has more than one count but fewer than ten. The chain recombines TRBV5-6 with TRBJ1-1, with D uncertain. Deletions cut 2 bases from V and 1 base from J, with 9 bases between. CDR3 length: 14 amino acids. The germline V gene encodes CDR1 SGHDT and CDR2 YYEEEE. The CDR3 region has the DNA TGTGCCAGCAGCTTTAATATCCCGAACACTGAAGCTTTCTTT. Translated: CASSFNIPNTEAFF.

The J gene is TRBJ1-1, the V gene TRBV7-9, with D maybe TRBD1 (5 bases). This CDR3 has 14 amino acids. Germline V CDR1 and CDR2: SEHNR, FQNEAQ (reference sequence). V lost 5 bases to trimming and J lost 5 bases, with 15 bases between them. CDR3 coding DNA: TGTGCCAGCAGCGGGGCAGGGAGGCATACTGAAGCTTTCTTT. Protein sequence: CASSGAGRHTEAFF. Drawing the rest from reference TRBV7-9 and TRBJ1-1, the complete variable domain is DTGVSQNPRHKITKRGQNVTFRCDPISEHNRLYWYRQTLGQGPEFLTYFQNEAQLEKSRLLSDRFSAERPKGSFSTLEIQRTEQGDSAMYLCASSGAGRHTEAFFGQGTRLTVV.

The rearrangement joins TRBV29-1 to TRBJ1-1; no firm D call. Germline assignment: CDR1 SQVTM and CDR2 ANQGSEA. The CDR3 contains 9 residues. V lost 4 bases, J lost 9 bases, and 6 bases lay in between. CDR3 protein: CSVAGKAFF. CDR3 DNA sequence: TGCAGCGTTGCGGGGAAAGCTTTCTTT.

About this clonotype: A single base separates this from a much larger clone, so it may be a read error. The rearrangement joins TRBV7-9 to TRBJ1-2, with D perhaps matching TRBD1 (6 bases). Germline V lookup: CDR1 SEHNR, CDR2 FQNEAQ (reference sequence). Trimming shortened V by 1 base and J by 8 bases, and 20 bases separated the two germline ends. The CDR3 sequence is 16 residues long. The CDR3 spells CASSLGHGGARRGYTF. Written as DNA, the CDR3 is TGTGCCAGCAGCTTAGGGCACGGGGGCGCGAGACGGGGCTACACCTTC. Combining the CDR3 with reference TRBV7-9 and TRBJ1-2 gives the whole variable domain DTGVSQNPRHKITKRGQNVTFRCDPISEHNRLYWYRQTLGQGPEFLTYFQNEAQLEKSRLLSDRFSAERPKGSFSTLEIQRTEQGDSAMYLCASSLGHGGARRGYTFGSGTRLTVV.

This clonotype came up many times. CDR3 in DNA: TGCAGTGCTAGAGATGTGGGGTTCGAGCAGTACTTC. Translated: CSARDVGFEQYF. The chain is built from TRBV20-1 and TRBJ2-7; D is ambiguous. V was shortened by 0 bases and J by 6 bases, with 9 bases between the two germline ends. This CDR3 has 12 residues. The V gene's germline CDR1 is DFQATT and CDR2 SNEGSKA (reference sequence).